These 30 T cell receptor beta chains were all obtained from the same sample, sequenced in a study of cytomegalovirus exposure and HLA in healthy donors. The PCR had 60 Vbeta and 13 Jbeta primers. Only in-frame clones appear in the TCRdb table, and some are missing; sequencing was by immunoSEQ multiplex PCR. The sample lists about 200,000 clones; approximately 77% were seen once. Sample: PBMCs. The receptors derive from a man aged 35 to 55 in good health and CMV-seropositive.

The V gene is TRBV19, the J gene TRBJ2-1; the D is unclear. The V end lost 6 bases, the J end lost 7 bases, and 13 bases lay between the germline ends. The germline gives CDR1 LNHDA, CDR2 SQIVND (reference sequence). The CDR3 is 13 residues long. CDR3 in amino acids: CASSLAPVNEQFF. As DNA, the CDR3 is TGTGCCAGTAGCTTAGCTCCTGTGAATGAGCAGTTCTTC.

The rearrangement uses TRBV19 and TRBJ1-1; TRBD1 is a possible D gene (5 bases). Germline CDR1 reads LNHDA; CDR2 reads SQIVND (reference sequence). Trimming cost V 6 bases and J 0 bases, with 11 bases left between them. The CDR3 spans 14 residues. Here the CDR3 DNA reads TGTGCCAGTAGGGCGACAGAGTTGAACACTGAAGCTTTCTTT. This translates into CASRATELNTEAFF.

The chain recombines TRBV27 with TRBJ1-4; a weak D match, TRBD1 (6 bases). Trimming shortened V by 5 bases and J by 7 bases, and 17 bases separated the two germline ends. Germline values: CDR1 MNHEY, CDR2 SMNVEV (reference sequence). The CDR3 is 15 residues long. The CDR3 sequence: CASSPLPPRGEKLFF. CDR3 nucleotide sequence: TGTGCCAGCAGTCCTCTCCCCCCCAGGGGTGAAAAACTGTTTTTT.

The chain's CDR3 is CASSRGGVVLSGNTIYF. As DNA, the CDR3 is TGCGCCAGCAGCCGTGGAGGGGTTGTCCTCTCTGGAAACACCATATATTTT. This rearrangement joins TRBV4-1 to TRBJ1-3; possibly TRBD1 for D (5 bases). V lost 4 bases and J lost 0, with 16 bases in between. Germline V gives CDR1 MGHRA, CDR2 YSYEKL. CDR3 length: 17 residues.

In this sample, this clone turned up a few times. The rearrangement links TRBV4-1 to TRBJ2-3; 8 bases agree with TRBD1. Germline values: CDR1 MGHRA, CDR2 YSYEKL. The ends lost 1 base at V and 0 bases at J; junction bases unmatched: 12. This CDR3 comprises 19 residues. CDR3 DNA: TGCGCCAGCAGCCAAGTAATCCGACAGGGGAAATCTAGCACAGATACGCAGTATTTT. Residues: CASSQVIRQGKSSTDTQYF.

The chain carries TRBV15 and TRBJ1-5; 9 bases align to TRBD1. Trimming at V came to 1 base and at J to 1 base, leaving 8 bases not matched to a gene. The length of the CDR3 is 18 residues. The germline CDR1 and CDR2 sequences are LNHNV and YYDKDF (reference sequence). CDR3 DNA: TGTGCCACCAGCAGAGTTTCCTCGGGACAGGGAAGCAATCAGCCCCAGCATTTT. It yields the protein CATSRVSSGQGSNQPQHF.

There are many counts of this clone. The rearrangement joins TRBV27 to TRBJ2-1; D may be TRBD1 (5 bases). The CDR3 totals 14 residues. Trimming removed 2 bases from V and 6 bases from J, with 11 bases in between. CDR1 and CDR2 from the germline V gene are MNHEY and SMNVEV (reference sequence). The CDR3: CASSLGAGGNEQFF. The CDR3 DNA reads TGTGCCAGCAGTTTAGGGGCAGGCGGCAATGAGCAGTTCTTC.

V usage is TRBV6-6 and J usage is TRBJ1-4, with D possibly being TRBD1 (5 bases). The CDR3 sequence is 16 residues long. The V end lost 2 bases, the J end lost 3 bases, and 13 bases lay between the germline ends. Germline-derived CDR1 and CDR2 are MNHNY and SVGAGI (reference sequence). CDR3 sequence reads: CASSYGSGQSNEKLFF. DNA of the CDR3: TGTGCCAGCAGTTACGGTTCTGGACAATCTAATGAAAAACTGTTTTTT.

As regards this clone: Relative to the germline gene, one junction end is altered; a read error may explain this. The chain has TRBV28 and TRBJ2-7; TRBD1 matches 7 bases. The germline gives CDR1 MDHEN, CDR2 SYDVKM. The CDR3 is made up of 11 amino acids. The CDR3: CAIQGEHAADF. CDR3 sequence (DNA): TGTGCCATCCAGGGGGAGCACGCCGCGGACTTC.

V usage is TRBV10-2 and J usage is TRBJ2-7, with 7 bases aligning to TRBD1. Germline loops: CDR1 WSHSY, CDR2 SAAADI. The CDR3 consists of 16 residues. V shed 6 bases, J shed 5 bases, and the junction held 16 bases outside the gene matches. The CDR3 loop reads CASRRTGARGSDEQYF. The CDR3 DNA sequence: TGCGCCAGCAGGAGAACAGGGGCGCGAGGTTCTGACGAGCAGTACTTC.

V usage is TRBV13 and J usage is TRBJ2-1, with D possibly matching TRBD2 (6 bases). The CDR3 length is 15 residues. Trimming pared 0 bases from V and 4 bases from J, leaving 10 bases between. Looked up from germline, CDR1 is PRHDT and CDR2 is FYEKMQ (reference sequence). The CDR3 sequence: CASSLGGGTYNEQFF. CDR3 DNA: TGTGCCAGCAGCTTAGGCGGGGGAACGTACAATGAGCAGTTCTTC.

This chain links TRBV4-2 with TRBJ1-5; 8 bases fit TRBD1. The CDR3 has 19 amino acids. Germline V lookup: CDR1 LGHNA, CDR2 YNFKEQ. V trimming: 2 bases; J trimming: 5 bases; junction bases outside the gene matches: 17. The CDR3 sequence is CASSQYRGGNGASDQPQHF. The CDR3 DNA follows: TGTGCCAGCAGCCAATACAGGGGGGGAAACGGAGCCTCAGATCAGCCCCAGCATTTT.

The rearrangement uses TRBV19 and TRBJ2-1; D remains ambiguous. The CDR3 has 11 amino acids. Germline CDR1 LNHDA, CDR2 SQIVND (reference sequence). Trimming took 5 bases from V and 4 from J, leaving 3 bases between them. This CDR3 is CASSYYNEQFF. CDR3 nucleotide sequence: TGTGCCAGTAGTTATTACAATGAGCAGTTCTTC. The whole variable domain, remainder taken from reference TRBV19 and TRBJ2-1, is DGGITQSPKYLFRKEGQNVTLSCEQNLNHDAMYWYRQDPGQGLRLIYYSQIVNDFQKGDIAEGYSVSREKKESFPLTVTSAQKNPTAFYLCASSYYNEQFFGPGTRLTVL.

This sequence joins TRBV11-2 and TRBJ1-3; possible D gene TRBD1, 6 bases. The V end was cut by 5 bases, the J end by 4 bases, with 12 bases between. Germline CDR1 reads SGHAT; CDR2 reads FQNNGV. This CDR3 has 14 residues. CDR3 residues: CASSARGSGNTIYF. CDR3 in DNA: TGTGCCAGCAGCGCCAGGGGTTCCGGAAACACCATATATTTT.

The rearrangement joins TRBV6-1 to TRBJ1-3; tentatively, D is TRBD1 (5 bases). Looked up from germline, CDR1 is MNHNS and CDR2 is SASEGT. The V end lost 2 bases, the J end lost 3 bases, and 11 bases lay between the germline ends. The CDR3 runs to 15 residues. CDR3 loop: CASSENGADGNTIYF. DNA of the CDR3: TGTGCCAGCAGTGAAAATGGGGCGGATGGAAACACCATATATTTT.

The gene calls are TRBV7-2 and TRBJ1-4; the D is unclear. Germline values: CDR1 SGHTA, CDR2 FQGNSA. V dropped 5 bases and J dropped 8 bases, with 9 bases sitting between them. CDR3 length: 12 amino acids. The CDR3 DNA is TGTGCCAGCAGCGATTATGGCGAAAAACTGTTTTTT. Protein sequence: CASSDYGEKLFF.

This clone has more than one count but fewer than ten. The chain employs TRBV2 and TRBJ1-5, with 7 bases that match TRBD1. Germline values: CDR1 SNHLY, CDR2 FYNNEI. The CDR3 sequence is 14 residues long. The ends lost 6 bases at V and 0 bases at J; junction bases unmatched: 2. CDR3 in DNA: TGTGCCAGCAGAGGGACAGTTAGCAATCAGCCCCAGCATTTT. Translation: CASRGTVSNQPQHF.

V and J are TRBV5-4 and TRBJ2-7, with a weak D call TRBD1 (5 bases). The CDR3 length is 16 residues. Between the trimmed V and J ends, which lost 0 bases and 0 bases, there was a span of 13 bases. In germline, CDR1 is SGHNT, CDR2 YYREEE (reference sequence). The CDR3 region has the DNA TGTGCCAGCAGCTTGGGGGGCGGCTCAAGCTCCTACGAGCAGTACTTC. Residues: CASSLGGGSSSYEQYF.

This clone has just a few counts. The chain is built from TRBV6-1 and TRBJ2-1; 9 nucleotides line up with TRBD1. V shed 3 bases, J shed 3 bases, and the junction held 6 bases outside the gene matches. The germline V gene encodes CDR1 MNHNS and CDR2 SASEGT. The CDR3 length is 16 residues. The CDR3 sequence is CASSDQQGAIYNEQFF. The CDR3 DNA follows: TGTGCCAGCAGTGACCAACAGGGGGCGATCTACAATGAGCAGTTCTTC.

The chain combines TRBV28 with TRBJ1-2, with TRBD1 matching over 7 bases. V was clipped by 6 bases and J by 7 bases; unmatched bases: 14. Germline assignment: CDR1 MDHEN and CDR2 SYDVKM. The CDR3 length is 15 residues. CDR3 DNA: TGTGCCAGCAGCCTTCCCTCGACAGGGTCTGGTGGCTACACCTTC. It encodes CASSLPSTGSGGYTF.

Details on this clone: A junction end diverges from the germline sequence, so it may reflect a read error. The chain links TRBV10-3 to TRBJ2-7; 9 bases fit TRBD1. CDR3 size: 16 residues. In germline, CDR1 is ENHRY, CDR2 SYGVKD. The CDR3 region is CAISESETGGSYEQYF. CDR3 in DNA: TGTGCTATCAGTGAGTCCGAGACAGGGGGCTCCTACGAGCAGTACTTC.

J is TRBJ2-7 and V is TRBV12-5; TRBD1 might be the D (5 bases). The CDR3 totals 12 residues. Germline assignment: CDR1 LGHNT and CDR2 FRNRAP. V was trimmed by 5 bases and J by 6 bases, leaving 11 bases between them. CDR3 protein: CASGPDIGEQYF. In DNA, the CDR3 is TGTGCTAGTGGTCCGGACATCGGCGAGCAGTACTTC. The full variable domain, rest sourced from reference TRBV12-5 and TRBJ2-7, is DARVTQTPRHKVTEMGQEVTMRCQPILGHNTVFWYRQTMMQGLELLAYFRNRAPLDDSGMPKDRFSAEMPDATLATLKIQPSEPRDSAVYFCASGPDIGEQYFGPGTRLTVT.

The V and J genes are TRBV5-1 and TRBJ2-7, with D perhaps TRBD1 (6 bases). The CDR3 is 15 residues long. Germline lookup yields CDR1 SGHRS and CDR2 YFSETQ. Between the trimmed V and J ends, which lost 4 bases and 1 base, there was a span of 15 bases. The CDR3: CASSRGTPISYEQYF. In nucleotides, the CDR3 is TGCGCCAGCAGCCGAGGGACACCGATATCCTACGAGCAGTACTTC.

The chain links TRBV27 to TRBJ1-1; 9 nucleotides align to TRBD1. The CDR3 is 17 amino acids. Trimming removed 5 bases from V and 1 base from J; junction bases left unmatched: 11. Germline CDR1 reads MNHEY; CDR2 reads SMNVEV (reference sequence). CDR3 sequence reads: CASSLNRDRAGNTEAFF. The CDR3 DNA is TGTGCCAGCAGTCTCAACCGGGACAGGGCCGGGAACACTGAAGCTTTCTTT.

The CDR3 DNA reads TGCAGCGTTGGGACAGGCTACGAGCAGTACTTC. It translates to CSVGTGYEQYF. J is TRBJ2-7 and V is TRBV29-1; 7 nucleotides line up with TRBD1. V was clipped by 4 bases and J by 3 bases; unmatched bases: 0. Germline loops: CDR1 SQVTM, CDR2 ANQGSEA. The CDR3 runs to 11 residues.

This chain connects TRBV19 to TRBJ1-4; maybe TRBD1 (5 bases). Germline CDR1 is LNHDA and CDR2 is SQIVND (reference sequence). CDR3 length: 12 residues. Trimming stripped 5 bases from V and 7 bases from J, with 8 bases between. The DNA for the CDR3 is TGTGCCAGTAGTCCGCAGGGTGAAAAACTGTTTTTT. It is translated as CASSPQGEKLFF.

The chain combines TRBV29-1 with TRBJ1-1, with 8 bases matching TRBD1. The CDR3 extends over 13 amino acids. J lost 3 bases, V lost 6 bases, and 6 bases had no gene match. The germline V gene encodes CDR1 SQVTM and CDR2 ANQGSEA. CDR3 sequence reads: CSVNGQGDTEAFF. The CDR3 DNA sequence: TGCAGCGTCAATGGACAGGGCGACACTGAAGCTTTCTTT. The whole variable domain, filled in from reference TRBV29-1 and TRBJ1-1, reads SAVISQKPSRDICQRGTSLTIQCQVDSQVTMMFWYRQQPGQSLTLIATANQGSEATYESGFVIDKFPISRPNLTFSTLTVSNMSPEDSSIYLCSVNGQGDTEAFFGQGTRLTVV.

This clone was recorded only once. The CDR3 loop is CSVGGVGLAGDLETQYF. The CDR3 region has the DNA TGCAGCGTTGGGGGGGTAGGACTAGCGGGGGACCTAGAGACCCAGTACTTC. V usage is TRBV29-1 and J usage is TRBJ2-5; 13 bases fit TRBD2. The CDR3 is 17 amino acids. Trimming took 4 bases from V and 4 from J; bases not matched to a gene: 12. From germline, CDR1 is SQVTM and CDR2 ANQGSEA.

This clone was seen a handful of times. The chain joins TRBV28 to TRBJ2-6; maybe TRBD1 (5 bases). Trimming left V 3 bases short and J 0 bases short, with 9 bases between. The CDR3 is made up of 16 amino acids. Per the germline V gene, CDR1 is MDHEN and CDR2 is SYDVKM. CDR3 nucleotides: TGTGCCAGCAGTTTGGGGCCGACCTCTGGGGCCAACGTCCTGACTTTC. It codes for CASSLGPTSGANVLTF.

This rearrangement joins TRBV6-1 to TRBJ2-3, with D perhaps TRBD1 (6 bases). The CDR3 is 13 amino acids. The germline CDR1 and CDR2 sequences are MNHNS and SASEGT. Trimming shortened V by 2 bases and J by 5 bases, and 8 bases separated the two germline ends. CDR3: CASSERGIDTQYF. DNA for the CDR3: TGTGCCAGCAGTGAAAGGGGGATAGATACGCAGTATTTT.